These 27 T cell receptor beta chains were sequenced from one sample in a study of T-cell memory formation after mild COVID-19. TCRdb passed the 5' RACE reads through MiXCR, listing each CDR3 protein once. Of tens of thousands of distinct CDR3 sequences in the sample, around 7.3% were seen once. The sequencing input was PBMCs or a T cell subset sorted from them (not recorded which). The receptors come from a man between 18 and 29 years old who had mild COVID-19 (a few samples of this study predate the infection). Cell type and time point are not known.

This rearrangement joins TRBV7-2 to TRBJ1-4; no clear D gene. CDR3 length equals 13 residues. Germline values: CDR1 SGHTA, CDR2 FQGNSA. V was shortened by 1 base and J by 8 bases, with 8 bases between the two germline ends. The CDR3 bases are TGTGCCAGCAGCTTAGGAGGAGGGGAAAAACTGTTTTTT. Amino acid sequence: CASSLGGGEKLFF. Full variable domain (remainder filled in from reference TRBV7-2 and TRBJ1-4): GAGVSQSPSNKVTEKGKDVELRCDPISGHTALYWYRQSLGQGLEFLIYFQGNSAPDKSGLPSDRFSAERTGGSVSTLTIQRTQQEDSAVYLCASSLGGGEKLFFGSGTQLSVL.

The gene calls are TRBV7-2 and TRBJ2-5; TRBD1 might be the D (6 bases). The CDR3 is made up of 14 amino acids. Germline V gene lookup returns CDR1 SGHTA and CDR2 FQGNSA. V lost 4 bases to trimming and J lost 5 bases, with 14 bases between them. CDR3 sequence reads: CASSYRTRGETQYF. As DNA, the CDR3 is TGTGCCAGCAGCTACCGGACGAGGGGGGAGACCCAGTACTTC.

This clonotype was seen a few times. The gene calls are TRBV29-1 and TRBJ1-1, with 9 bases that match TRBD1. This CDR3 contains 14 residues. J was trimmed by 1 base and V by 8 bases; bases with no gene match: 8. The germline V gene has CDR1 SQVTM and CDR2 ANQGSEA. The CDR3 loop reads CSFGGDRANTEAFF. The CDR3 bases are TGCAGCTTCGGAGGGGACAGGGCGAACACTGAAGCTTTCTTT.

CDR3 nucleotides: TGTGCCAGCAGCTTAGCCCTTGACAGGGGGCATAATTCACCCCTCCACTTT. Amino acids: CASSLALDRGHNSPLHF. The V and J genes are TRBV7-2 and TRBJ1-6; 10 bases map to TRBD1. The V and J ends lost 0 bases and 5 bases, in that order; junction bases with no gene match: 4. The CDR3 is 17 amino acids. CDR1 SGHTA and CDR2 FQGNSA come from the germline V gene.

This clonotype appeared a few times. The J gene is TRBJ1-1, the V gene TRBV10-3; D unclear. The germline V and J ends were trimmed by 3 bases and 0 bases, with 14 bases remaining between them. In germline, CDR1 is ENHRY, CDR2 SYGVKD. The CDR3 has 16 amino acids. CDR3 residues: CAISDPNRRMNTEAFF. The DNA for the CDR3 is TGTGCCATCAGTGACCCGAACAGAAGGATGAACACTGAAGCTTTCTTT.

This clonotype showed up just a few times. The rearrangement joins TRBV7-3 to TRBJ2-1; TRBD1 might be the D (5 bases). There are 15 residues in the CDR3. Germline-derived CDR1 and CDR2 are SGHTA and FQGTGA. V gave up 5 bases and J gave up 1 base, with 12 bases separating them. DNA for the CDR3: TGTGCCAGCAGCCCTCAGGGTCGTTCCTACAATGAGCAGTTCTTC. Amino acid sequence: CASSPQGRSYNEQFF.

This clonotype was observed many times. The chain employs TRBV7-9 and TRBJ2-1; D gene ambiguous. CDR1 and CDR2 (germline): SEHNR, FQNEAQ (reference sequence). This CDR3 is built from 13 residues. The V end was cut by 0 bases, the J end by 10 bases, with 10 bases between. The CDR3 protein is CASSLASEEEQFF. Here the CDR3 DNA reads TGTGCCAGCAGCTTAGCGTCCGAGGAGGAGCAGTTCTTC. Variable domain in full (rest from reference TRBV7-9 and TRBJ2-1): DTGVSQNPRHKITKRGQNVTFRCDPISEHNRLYWYRQTLGQGPEFLTYFQNEAQLEKSRLLSDRFSAERPKGSFSTLEIQRTEQGDSAMYLCASSLASEEEQFFGPGTRLTVL.

This clonotype came up many times. The V call is TRBV12-3 or TRBV12-4, the J call TRBJ2-7; TRBD1 is a possible D gene (5 bases). Trimming removed 5 bases at V and 7 bases at J, with 12 bases between. The CDR3 consists of 12 residues. This CDR3 is CASSRPPGEQYF. CDR3 DNA: TGTGCCAGCAGTAGACCTCCAGGGGAGCAGTACTTC.

At least ten counts were recorded for this clonotype. This chain connects TRBV4-2 to TRBJ2-7, with 10 bases identical to TRBD2. V trimming: 1 base; J trimming: 4 bases; junction bases outside the gene matches: 13. The CDR3 runs 18 residues. Germline V lookup: CDR1 LGHNA, CDR2 YNFKEQ. The CDR3 bases are TGTGCCAGCAGCCAAGCGTGGACTAGCGGTTCCCCAGGTTACGAGCAGTACTTC. Translating gives CASSQAWTSGSPGYEQYF.

Ten or more counts support this clonotype. The V call is TRBV5-5, the J call TRBJ2-7; no reliable D call. Trimming stripped 0 bases from V and 3 bases from J, with 10 bases between. CDR1 and CDR2 from the germline V gene are SGHKS and YYEKEE (reference sequence). The CDR3 is 14 amino acids. The CDR3 DNA reads as TGTGCCAGCAGCTTGGAGGGTTTGGGCTACGAGCAGTACTTC. The encoded protein is CASSLEGLGYEQYF.

The V and J genes are TRBV7-3 and TRBJ2-2; 7 bases map to TRBD1. The CDR3 runs 15 residues. The germline gives CDR1 SGHTA, CDR2 FQGTGA. Trimming removed 7 bases from V and 1 base from J; junction bases left unmatched: 6. The CDR3 nucleotides are TGTGCCAGCAAGCCCCGGACAGGGAACACCGGGGAGCTGTTTTTT. Translation: CASKPRTGNTGELFF.

Many counts were recorded for this clonotype. The chain carries TRBV28 and TRBJ2-5; maybe TRBD1 (5 bases). The CDR3 has 12 residues. Trimming took 10 bases from V and 5 from J, leaving 14 bases between them. Germline V lookup: CDR1 MDHEN, CDR2 SYDVKM. Here the CDR3 DNA reads TGTGCCACCTCCAGGGTTAGGGAGACCCAGTACTTC. This gives the protein CATSRVRETQYF.

This clonotype has only a few counts. This chain joins TRBV12-3 or TRBV12-4 and TRBJ2-3; D gene uncertain. Between the trimmed V and J ends, which lost 3 bases and 0 bases, there was a span of 10 bases. The CDR3 loop spans 15 amino acids. The CDR3 loop is CASSLKPPSTDTQYF. DNA of the CDR3: TGTGCCAGCAGTTTGAAGCCACCTAGCACAGATACGCAGTATTTT.

In its sample, this clonotype was seen a few times. J is TRBJ2-3 and V is TRBV6-6; D not certain. The CDR3 totals 12 residues. Trimming removed 5 bases from V and 5 bases from J, with 8 bases in between. Germline V gene sequence: CDR1 MNHNY, CDR2 SVGAGI (reference sequence). This CDR3 is CASSIGGDTQYF. The CDR3 DNA is TGTGCCAGCAGTATTGGCGGAGATACGCAGTATTTT.

The chain couples TRBV6-6 to TRBJ1-2, with D unclear. CDR1 is MNHNY, CDR2 SVGAGI, per germline (reference sequence). This CDR3 has 17 residues. V was pared by 5 bases and J by 0 bases, with 19 bases between. As DNA, the CDR3 is TGTGCCAGCAGTCCCCGGGAGACCGCTACAGCTAACTATGGCTACACCTTC. Translation: CASSPRETATANYGYTF.

This clonotype was picked up many times. The J gene is TRBJ2-5, the V gene TRBV5-1, with D perhaps TRBD1 or TRBD2 (5 bases each). V dropped 4 bases and J dropped 4 bases, with 14 bases sitting between them. The CDR3 spans 14 residues. CDR1 is SGHRS and CDR2 is YFSETQ in the germline V gene. CDR3 sequence reads: CASSTGAQGETQYF. CDR3 sequence (DNA): TGCGCCAGCAGCACCGGGGCGCAGGGAGAGACCCAGTACTTC.

This clonotype was observed a few times. V is TRBV10-3 and J is TRBJ2-5; weak D call: TRBD2 (7 bases). Trimming took 0 bases from V and 4 from J, leaving 27 bases between them. The CDR3 consists of 20 residues. The germline gives CDR1 ENHRY, CDR2 SYGVKD. This CDR3 reads CAISESLRRAGARKGETQYF. CDR3 nucleotides: TGTGCCATCAGTGAGTCGTTACGTCGCGCGGGGGCCCGGAAAGGAGAGACCCAGTACTTC.

This clonotype was counted a few times. The chain links TRBV6-5 to TRBJ2-4; 8 nucleotides agree with TRBD1. Germline V gives CDR1 MNHEY, CDR2 SVGAGI. This CDR3 has 14 amino acids. V lost 7 bases, J lost 1 base, and 3 bases stayed unmatched. The CDR3 is CASKRQGAKNIQYF. The CDR3 nucleotides read TGTGCCAGCAAGAGACAGGGGGCCAAAAACATTCAGTACTTC.

This clonotype was counted ten times or more. The chain recombines TRBV7-3 with TRBJ2-3; 9 bases are a match to TRBD1. J lost 2 bases, V lost 8 bases, and 2 bases had no gene match. CDR3 size: 13 residues. Per germline, CDR1 SGHTA and CDR2 FQGTGA. CDR3 in amino acids: CASGQGPTDTQYF. CDR3 coding DNA: TGTGCCAGCGGACAGGGGCCCACAGATACGCAGTATTTT.

The chain uses TRBV4-2 and TRBJ2-5, with D maybe TRBD1 (5 bases). The CDR3 loop spans 15 amino acids. Germline assignment: CDR1 LGHNA and CDR2 YNFKEQ. Trimming pared 4 bases from V and 2 bases from J, leaving 14 bases between. DNA for the CDR3: TGTGCCAGCAGCCCTTACGGCAGGGATCAAGAGACCCAGTACTTC. Protein sequence: CASSPYGRDQETQYF.

In this sample, this clonotype turned up many times. The V call is TRBV5-1, the J call TRBJ2-1; D uncertain. There are 14 residues in the CDR3. Germline V gene sequence: CDR1 SGHRS, CDR2 YFSETQ. V lost 0 bases, J lost 5 bases, and 9 bases lay in between. The DNA of the CDR3 is TGCGCCAGCAGCTTGGGGGCCCAAGACAATGAGCAGTTCTTC. Encoded protein: CASSLGAQDNEQFF.

This clonotype has ten or more counts. V is TRBV20-1 and J is TRBJ1-2; D unclear. Per the germline V gene, CDR1 is DFQATT and CDR2 is SNEGSKA (reference sequence). The CDR3 is 15 amino acids. V was shortened by 7 bases and J by 9 bases, with 27 bases between the two germline ends. The DNA of the CDR3 is TGCAGTGGATTCCCCTACCTGGACGGAATTTATAGCTACACCTTC. It translates to CSGFPYLDGIYSYTF.

This clonotype was observed a handful of times. The rearrangement joins TRBV2 to TRBJ2-1; perhaps TRBD1 as D (5 bases). Trimming removed 4 bases at V and 7 bases at J, with 14 bases between. CDR1 and CDR2 (germline): SNHLY, FYNNEI. The CDR3 is 14 amino acids. The CDR3 DNA reads TGTGCCAGCAGTGCTGTGGGGCGTACAAATGAGCAGTTCTTC. This sequence encodes CASSAVGRTNEQFF.

The chain has TRBV13 and TRBJ1-4, with D uncertain. Germline loops: CDR1 PRHDT, CDR2 FYEKMQ (reference sequence). Deletions cut 5 bases from V and 7 bases from J, with 14 bases between. The CDR3 spans 14 residues. The CDR3 region is CASSPGRDAEKLFF. In DNA form, the CDR3 reads TGTGCCAGCAGCCCCGGAAGGGATGCTGAAAAACTGTTTTTT.

This clonotype was seen ten or more times. The genes are TRBV7-9 and TRBJ2-1, with 9 bases lining up with TRBD1. The germline CDR1 and CDR2 sequences are SEHNR and FQNEAQ (reference sequence). V lost 5 bases and J lost 8; bases outside the gene matches: 7. This CDR3 has 14 amino acids. The CDR3 DNA reads TGTGCCAGCAGCCGGGGACAGGGAGTCTATGAGCAGTTCTTC. This sequence encodes CASSRGQGVYEQFF.

The sample holds a few counts of this clonotype. The rearrangement joins TRBV3-1 to TRBJ2-7, with 7 bases that match TRBD1. CDR1 and CDR2 (germline): LGHDT, YNNKEL (reference sequence). Trimming removed 1 base from V and 2 bases from J; junction bases left unmatched: 5. CDR3 size: 15 residues. Here the CDR3 DNA reads TGTGCCAGCAGCCAAGCGGGACAGAGACCCTACGAGCAGTACTTC. It codes for CASSQAGQRPYEQYF.

V is TRBV20-1 and J is TRBJ2-3; 7 bases agree with TRBD2. The germline V gene encodes CDR1 DFQATT and CDR2 SNEGSKA (reference sequence). This CDR3 comprises 15 residues. V shed 3 bases and J 1 base; nucleotides not matched to a gene: 7. This CDR3 reads CSARFGGGGTDTQYF. The CDR3 DNA is TGCAGTGCTAGGTTCGGCGGGGGAGGCACAGATACGCAGTATTTT.